This entry lists 21 T cell receptor beta chains sequenced from one sample in a study of T cell responses to AZD1222 COVID-19 vaccine. This table comes from immunoSEQ multiplex PCR, and its TCRdb copy is limited to in-frame clones, with some not included. The top ten hold approximately 0.96% of the sample, which has 110,000 to 150,000 clones, approximately 93% seen once. Material: peripheral blood, obtained on day 0 of MenACWY control vaccination. The receptor source for this set is an adult in good health.

The chain carries TRBV10-3 and TRBJ2-7; a possible D gene is TRBD2 (5 bases). The CDR3 sequence is 16 residues long. Trimming removed 3 bases from V and 2 bases from J, with 17 bases in between. Germline V gene lookup returns CDR1 ENHRY and CDR2 SYGVKD. The CDR3 coding sequence is TGTGCCATCAGTGATTTTCGGGCAGAGCGGACCTACGAGCAGTACTTC. Translation gives CAISDFRAERTYEQYF.

The chain is built from TRBV27 and TRBJ1-1, with 7 positions matching TRBD1. Germline lookup yields CDR1 MNHEY and CDR2 SMNVEV (reference sequence). The CDR3 runs 14 residues. V was clipped by 4 bases and J by 4 bases; unmatched bases: 6. The CDR3 sequence: CASSYTTGITEAFF. The CDR3 nucleotides are TGTGCCAGCAGTTATACGACAGGGATCACTGAAGCTTTCTTT.

The V gene is TRBV27, the J gene TRBJ1-2; D uncertain. The V and J ends lost 2 bases and 8 bases respectively, with 12 bases between them. Germline lookup yields CDR1 MNHEY and CDR2 SMNVEV (reference sequence). CDR3 length: 13 residues. The CDR3 is CASSLAGARGYTF. CDR3 nucleotide sequence: TGTGCCAGCAGTTTAGCGGGTGCTCGGGGCTACACCTTC.

The genes are TRBV19 and TRBJ1-1; no definite D call. V was shortened by 3 bases and J by 11 bases, with 19 bases between the two germline ends. This CDR3 has 14 amino acids. The V gene's germline CDR1 is LNHDA and CDR2 SQIVND (reference sequence). The CDR3 loop is CASSIRPRLPGAFF. In DNA, the CDR3 is TGTGCCAGTAGTATTCGGCCGCGCTTGCCTGGGGCTTTCTTT.

V is TRBV7-6 and J is TRBJ2-5; D is undetermined. Trimming cost V 0 bases and J 5 bases, with 10 bases left between them. CDR3 length: 14 amino acids. The germline CDR1 and CDR2 sequences are SGHVS and FNYEAQ. This CDR3 is CASSLALGVETQYF. CDR3 coding DNA: TGTGCCAGCAGCTTAGCCCTTGGGGTGGAGACCCAGTACTTC.

The chain recombines TRBV28 with TRBJ2-2; 8 bases align to TRBD2. The CDR3 runs to 19 residues. After removal of 6 bases from V and 0 bases from J, the junction contained 15 bases not matched to a gene. Germline CDR1 reads MDHEN; CDR2 reads SYDVKM. The DNA for the CDR3 is TGTGCCAGCAGCCTAAACCCCCCATTAGCGGGGACGAACACCGGGGAGCTGTTTTTT. Protein sequence: CASSLNPPLAGTNTGELFF.

The J gene is TRBJ2-7, the V gene TRBV19; D possibly corresponds to TRBD2 (5 bases). The germline gives CDR1 LNHDA, CDR2 SQIVND (reference sequence). The CDR3 totals 17 residues. With 4 bases removed from V and 0 bases from J, the gap between germline ends came to 19 bases. The CDR3 DNA reads TGTGCCAGTAGTAAACGGACTTCCACCACTACCTCCTACGAGCAGTACTTC. Translated: CASSKRTSTTTSYEQYF.

The rearrangement joins TRBV2 to TRBJ1-6; possible D gene TRBD1, 5 bases. The CDR3 has 14 residues. V shed 3 bases and J shed 10 bases, with 13 bases lying between them. Germline CDR1 SNHLY, CDR2 FYNNEI. The CDR3 bases are TGTGCCAGCAGTGAGGACATTGATGGATCACCCCTCCACTTT. It translates to CASSEDIDGSPLHF.

The chain carries TRBV2 and TRBJ2-7, with unresolved D. The germline CDR1 and CDR2 sequences are SNHLY and FYNNEI. The CDR3 is made up of 11 amino acids. Deletions cut 3 bases from V and 7 bases from J, with 7 bases between. This CDR3 reads CASSEPTEQYF. In DNA, the CDR3 is TGTGCCAGCAGTGAGCCAACGGAGCAGTACTTC.

V gene TRBV5-5 combines with J gene TRBJ2-2; TRBD1 matches at 8 bases. The germline V gene has CDR1 SGHKS and CDR2 YYEKEE (reference sequence). CDR3 length equals 16 residues. V lost 3 bases to trimming and J lost 4 bases; unmatched junction nucleotides: 8. The CDR3 loop reads CASSYAGGAGTGELFF. Written as DNA, the CDR3 is TGTGCCAGCAGCTACGCAGGGGGCGCCGGCACCGGGGAGCTGTTTTTT.

This chain joins TRBV6-2 or TRBV6-3 and TRBJ2-7; 7 bases align to TRBD1. CDR1 MNHEY and CDR2 SVGEGT come from the germline V gene. V dropped 0 bases and J dropped 0; count of bases not matched to a gene: 8. The length of the CDR3 is 17 residues. This CDR3 reads CASSYSAWTGYSYEQYF. DNA for the CDR3: TGTGCCAGCAGTTACTCGGCCTGGACAGGATACTCCTACGAGCAGTACTTC.

The chain has TRBV5-6 and TRBJ2-7, with 10 positions matching TRBD2. Germline values: CDR1 SGHDT, CDR2 YYEEEE. The CDR3 has 14 amino acids. The ends lost 0 bases at V and 4 bases at J; junction bases unmatched: 1. The CDR3 coding sequence is TGTGCCAGCAGCTTGGAGCGGGAGGGGTACGAGCAGTACTTC. It translates to CASSLEREGYEQYF.

This clone was observed many times. The chain uses TRBV7-9 and TRBJ1-3, with 7 bases identical to TRBD1. Per germline, CDR1 SEHNR and CDR2 FQNEAQ (reference sequence). The CDR3 covers 19 residues. V dropped 5 bases and J dropped 2; count of bases not matched to a gene: 18. The chain's CDR3 is CASSPRIPALTGTGNTIYF. DNA of the CDR3: TGTGCCAGCAGCCCCCGTATCCCCGCATTGACAGGGACTGGAAACACCATATATTTT.

The gene calls are TRBV24-1 and TRBJ2-1; perhaps TRBD1 as D (6 bases). Trimming took off 5 bases at V and 9 bases at J, with 10 bases between the two ends. CDR3 size: 12 residues. The germline gives CDR1 KGHDR, CDR2 SFDVKD. CDR3 sequence: CATSGDRSEQFF. The CDR3 nucleotides are TGTGCCACCAGTGGAGACAGGAGTGAGCAGTTCTTC.

V and J are TRBV27 and TRBJ2-7; 7 bases map to TRBD1. V lost 4 bases to trimming and J lost 4 bases; unmatched junction nucleotides: 4. This CDR3 has 13 residues. Germline CDR1 MNHEY, CDR2 SMNVEV (reference sequence). CDR3 nucleotides: TGTGCCAGCAGTTCTCGGGACAGTTACGAGCAGTACTTC. Its protein is CASSSRDSYEQYF.

The chain employs TRBV19 and TRBJ1-2; TRBD1 matches 7 bases. Germline V CDR1 and CDR2: LNHDA, SQIVND (reference sequence). The CDR3 sequence is 12 residues long. V lost 6 bases and J lost 7; bases outside the gene matches: 5. The CDR3 DNA follows: TGTGCCAGTAGCAGACAGGGACTTGGCTACACCTTC. Residues: CASSRQGLGYTF.

The V gene is TRBV2, the J gene TRBJ1-4; 8 bases line up with TRBD1. V dropped 6 bases and J dropped 7; count of bases not matched to a gene: 7. This CDR3 is 14 amino acids long. The germline V gene encodes CDR1 SNHLY and CDR2 FYNNEI. CDR3 protein: CASRDRVGSEKLFF. The CDR3 region has the DNA TGTGCCAGCAGGGACAGGGTGGGAAGTGAAAAACTGTTTTTT.

The chain recombines TRBV6-6 with TRBJ1-2, with D unresolved. Trimming removed 5 bases from V and 4 bases from J, with 20 bases in between. This CDR3 region has 16 residues. Germline V gene lookup returns CDR1 MNHNY and CDR2 SVGAGI (reference sequence). CDR3 in DNA: TGTGCCAGCAGTCGAAGCCGACCCCCGCCCTTCTATGGCTACACCTTC. As protein: CASSRSRPPPFYGYTF.

The J gene is TRBJ1-1, the V gene TRBV7-2; D gene ambiguous. Germline CDR1 SGHTA, CDR2 FQGNSA. The length of the CDR3 is 14 residues. The V end lost 5 bases, the J end lost 1 base, and 11 bases lay between the germline ends. CDR3 protein: CASSRPSRNTEAFF. The CDR3 coding sequence is TGTGCCAGCAGCCGCCCCTCAAGGAACACTGAAGCTTTCTTT.

This chain links TRBV7-9 with TRBJ2-7, with TRBD1 matching over 8 bases. This CDR3 contains 13 residues. The germline V gene has CDR1 SEHNR and CDR2 FQNEAQ (reference sequence). The V segment lost 4 bases and the J segment 4 bases; nucleotides outside the gene matches: 3. The CDR3 sequence: CASSWDRSYEQYF. The CDR3 bases are TGTGCCAGCAGCTGGGACAGGAGTTACGAGCAGTACTTC.

The chain is built from TRBV10-3 and TRBJ1-1; 9 bases align to TRBD1. Germline V gene sequence: CDR1 ENHRY, CDR2 SYGVKD. This CDR3 is built from 13 residues. V was clipped by 10 bases and J by 0 bases; unmatched bases: 3. Here the CDR3 reads CATRTGVNTEAFF. The CDR3 bases are TGTGCCACCAGGACAGGGGTGAACACTGAAGCTTTCTTT.